The entry below describes one T cell receptor (beta chain). Its antigen is unknown. Base qualities were left out, and no much larger clone turns up one base away. This record comes from a study of cytomegalovirus exposure and HLA in healthy donors (dated by TCRdb to about 2017). Study-wide context: According to a later analysis, the roughly 130 validation repertoires were produced on the same platform as the roughly 700 repertoires of the first cohort. The study aimed to test whether cataloging public T cell receptors could reveal signatures of past pathogen exposure. A separate validation cohort of over a hundred different subjects was used in addition to the 666-subject first cohort. High-throughput TCR immunosequencing, statistical association of individual TCRs with disease status, and machine learning were combined to predict cytomegalovirus infection status. General findings and caveats noted by the study authors: A later analysis had no HLA typing for the validation cohort, so co-occurrence there was scored across all 110 or so repertoires. According to the authors, the approach could potentially be generalized to other disease states and immunological phenotypes. The classifier was reported to diagnose cytomegalovirus status with high specificity and sensitivity in both the original cohort and the validation cohort. Of the cluster scores, approximately 95% were above 0 in a later analysis, which found that TCRs clustered in the first cohort also tended to co-occur in the approximately 130 validation repertoires. The study gave a list of more than 150 TCR beta chains associated with cytomegalovirus. In vitro tests confirmed that a few of the cytomegalovirus-associated TCR beta chains recognize cytomegalovirus antigens. Most TCR sequences were seen in very few donors, while some public TCRs were found in many individuals.

The protocol used for the library was the immunoSEQ multiplex PCR assay. Turning to the authors' computational methods: A statistical classification framework was built to diagnose cytomegalovirus status from the catalog of TCR beta chain sequences. As stored in TCRdb, this immuneACCESS dataset retains in-frame rearrangements with V and J assigned. A fraction of the clones does not appear; measured against another copy, unresolved V genes explain less than half of the discrepancy, and the remainder lacks a known reason. That table supplies the V and J calls and clone size; D and trimming were determined from the DNA. Recorded for this sample are 65,000 to 75,000 clones; 94% of them occurred a single time. Of the sample, approximately 1.5% falls within the top ten clones. Based on the germline V gene (reference sequence), the CDR1 and CDR2 sequences are SGHAT and FQDESV. The germline ends are 6 bases apart after V is trimmed by 1 base and J by 0 bases. The CDR3 covers 14 residues, taking in both the cysteine and the phenylalanine. Solely the CDR3 DNA is kept, with 42 bases framed from the first base.

The donors belonged to the validation cohort of around 110 subjects, which was separate from the roughly 670-subject first cohort. The sequence is built from TRBV11-1 and TRBJ1-1, with TRBD1 tentatively as D gene (6 bases match). The sequencing sample was made of PBMCs. The sequence derives from a man aged 18 to 30 in good health and CMV-seropositive. The CDR3 reads as follows: CASSLDRVNTEAFF. The DNA sequence is TGTGCCAGCAGCTTAGACAGGGTGAACACTGAAGCTTTCTTT.